Below are 10 T cell receptor beta chains sequenced from a single sample in a study of beta chain features in type 1 diabetes. Notes on the study in general: Within each of all four CD4+ subsets, Type 1 diabetes patients had TCRB CDR3s that were moderately but significantly shorter.

Every isolated RNA sample was fully reverse transcribed, so sequencing captured expressed TCRB transcripts. The assay was immunoSEQ multiplex PCR, and TCRdb's table has in-frame clones only and misses some. Of a few hundred thousand clones in the sample, 8% to 10% were seen once. Their antigens remain unidentified. The sample comprised central memory CD4+ T cells from blood. These receptors were collected from a man under 40 with type 1 diabetes.

V and J are TRBV19 and TRBJ2-2; TRBD1 matches at 10 bases. Per germline, CDR1 LNHDA and CDR2 SQIVND (reference sequence). This CDR3 comprises 16 residues. The J segment lost 7 bases and the V segment lost 5 bases, leaving 10 bases of the junction unmatched. The CDR3 DNA reads as TGTGCCAGTAGTCAATCCGGGACAGGGGCGGTCGGGGAGCTGTTTTTT. Its translation: CASSQSGTGAVGELFF.

The chain carries TRBV27 and TRBJ2-3; no definite D call. The V end was cut by 0 bases, the J end by 0 bases, with 7 bases between. The CDR3 has 15 amino acids. Germline loops: CDR1 MNHEY, CDR2 SMNVEV (reference sequence). Here the CDR3 DNA reads TGTGCCAGCAGTTTATCAAGGCTGAGCACAGATACGCAGTATTTT. The encoded protein is CASSLSRLSTDTQYF.

V usage is TRBV27 and J usage is TRBJ2-3; the D gene is possibly TRBD1 (6 bases). The V gene's germline CDR1 is MNHEY and CDR2 SMNVEV (reference sequence). This CDR3 comprises 13 residues. V was cut by 3 bases and J by 9 bases, with 13 bases left in between. For the CDR3, the DNA is TGTGCCAGCAGTTTCGCAGGGGAGCGGACGCAGTATTTT. Amino acids: CASSFAGERTQYF.

The chain is built from TRBV28 and TRBJ2-2; 8 positions agree with TRBD2. Germline loops: CDR1 MDHEN, CDR2 SYDVKM. The CDR3 covers 17 residues. The trim removed 4 bases at V and 3 bases at J, leaving 10 bases unmatched. In DNA form, the CDR3 reads TGTGCCAGCAGTTCGCCCGTAGCGGGATGGGACACCGGGGAGCTGTTTTTT. This translates into CASSSPVAGWDTGELFF.

Only a few counts were recorded for this clone. The chain uses TRBV7-2 and TRBJ2-7; 7 bases are shared with TRBD2. This CDR3 contains 15 residues. The germline CDR1 and CDR2 sequences are SGHTA and FQGNSA. After removal of 1 base from V and 2 bases from J, the junction contained 5 bases not matched to a gene. This CDR3 is CASSLVGGRTYEQYF. For the CDR3, the DNA is TGTGCCAGCAGCTTAGTCGGGGGGAGAACCTACGAGCAGTACTTC.

V is TRBV5-4 and J is TRBJ2-2; D possibly corresponds to TRBD2 (5 bases). The CDR3 runs to 12 residues. V gave up 9 bases and J gave up 4 bases, with 10 bases separating them. Germline V CDR1 and CDR2: SGHNT, YYREEE (reference sequence). The CDR3 sequence is CATNRGTGELFF. CDR3 bases: TGTGCCACCAATCGGGGCACCGGGGAGCTGTTTTTT. The full variable domain, completed using reference TRBV5-4 and TRBJ2-2, is ETGVTQSPTHLIKTRGQQVTLRCSSQSGHNTVSWYQQALGQGPQFIFQYYREEENGRGNFPPRFSGLQFPNYSSELNVNALELDDSALYLCATNRGTGELFFGEGSRLTVL.

This clone occurred a few times. The gene calls are TRBV11-2 and TRBJ1-2, with D possibly matching TRBD1 (5 bases). The CDR3 covers 13 residues. Trimming pared 5 bases from V and 8 bases from J, leaving 15 bases between. CDR1 and CDR2 from the germline V gene are SGHAT and FQNNGV. CDR3 nucleotides: TGTGCCAGCAGCCCCCAGGGAGTACTGGGCTACACCTTC. Translated, it gives CASSPQGVLGYTF.

This chain's CDR3 is CASSQGGQGYEQYF. The CDR3 DNA reads as TGTGCCAGCTCTCAGGGGGGACAGGGCTACGAGCAGTACTTC. This chain connects TRBV18 to TRBJ2-7, with 9 bases lining up with TRBD1. The V segment lost 6 bases and the J segment 3 bases; nucleotides outside the gene matches: 6. The CDR3 runs to 14 residues. CDR1 and CDR2 (germline): KGHSH, LQKENI.

This clone was seen at least ten times. This chain links TRBV28 with TRBJ2-1; D call uncertain. The germline gives CDR1 MDHEN, CDR2 SYDVKM. The CDR3 is 11 amino acids. Trimming shortened V by 4 bases and J by 12 bases, and 10 bases separated the two germline ends. The CDR3, as DNA: TGTGCCAGCAGTTCCGCCCCCGGGCAGTTCTTC. Its protein is CASSSAPGQFF.

A remark on this clone: The same CDR3 also results from other DNA sequences found in this sample. The V gene is TRBV20-1, the J gene TRBJ2-1; D is possibly TRBD1 or TRBD2 (6 bases each). CDR1 is DFQATT and CDR2 is SNEGSKA in the germline V gene (reference sequence). This CDR3 comprises 11 residues. Trimming cost V 3 bases and J 8 bases, with 8 bases left between them. The CDR3 loop is CSASGGDEQFF. DNA of the CDR3: TGCAGTGCTAGCGGGGGCGATGAGCAGTTCTTC.